The entry below describes one T cell receptor (beta chain). Its specificity is unknown. This sample is drawn from a study of cytomegalovirus exposure and HLA in healthy donors. Germline lookup yields CDR1 WNHNN and CDR2 SYGVQD (reference sequence). The CDR3 loop spans 15 amino acids. V lost 4 bases and J lost 7; bases outside the gene matches: 8. Study-level points and caveats: A later analysis by the authors found several of the most significant clusters apparently linked to common viral pathogens. Later analysis identified a missense DCLRE1C variant that was linked to TCR beta V- and J-gene trimming.

PCR involved 60 Vbeta and 13 Jbeta primers. Sequencing used immunoSEQ multiplex PCR; TCRdb keeps in-frame clones, though not all of them. The sample lists 80,000 to 95,000 clones, almost 80% occurring once. Donors sampled were nominally healthy, though unrecorded immune exposures were likely. The sample comprised PBMCs. This TCR came from a female donor in good health and CMV-seronegative. The rearrangement uses TRBV10-1 and TRBJ2-7, with TRBD2 matching over 12 bases. CDR3: CASSATTSGSVEQYF. The CDR3, as DNA: TGCGCCAGCAGTGCCACGACTAGCGGGAGTGTGGAGCAGTACTTC.